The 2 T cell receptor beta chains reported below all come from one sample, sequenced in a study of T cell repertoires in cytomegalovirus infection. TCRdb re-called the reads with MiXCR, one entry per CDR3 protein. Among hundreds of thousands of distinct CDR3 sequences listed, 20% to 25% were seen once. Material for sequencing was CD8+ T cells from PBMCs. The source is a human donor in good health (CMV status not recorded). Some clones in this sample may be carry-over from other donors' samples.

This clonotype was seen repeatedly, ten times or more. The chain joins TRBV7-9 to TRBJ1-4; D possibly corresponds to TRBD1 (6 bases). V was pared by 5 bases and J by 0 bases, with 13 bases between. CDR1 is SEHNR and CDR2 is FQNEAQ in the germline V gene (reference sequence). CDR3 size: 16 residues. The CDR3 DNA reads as TGTGCCAGCAGCCCAGGGGACCGATCAACTAATGAAAAACTGTTTTTT. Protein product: CASSPGDRSTNEKLFF.

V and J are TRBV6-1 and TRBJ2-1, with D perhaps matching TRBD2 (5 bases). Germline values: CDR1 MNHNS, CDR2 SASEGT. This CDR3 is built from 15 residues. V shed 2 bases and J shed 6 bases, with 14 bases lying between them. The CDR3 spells CASSEYGVGPNEQFF. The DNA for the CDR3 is TGTGCCAGCAGTGAATACGGGGTAGGGCCCAATGAGCAGTTCTTC.